A single sample is the source of the 20 T cell receptor beta chains below, sequenced in a study of siplizumab effects on memory and regulatory T cells. Clones were sequenced by immunoSEQ multiplex PCR, and TCRdb holds only the in-frame ones, with some missing. The sample has 90,000 to 120,000 clones, 94% seen once. The sequenced sample consisted of Tregs sorted from blood. The origin of the receptors is a human donor in good health.

In nucleotides, the CDR3 is TGCGCCAGCAGTTGGGGCGAGACCCAGTACTTC. This gives the protein CASSWGETQYF. The rearrangement joins TRBV23-1 to TRBJ2-5, with D possibly matching TRBD1 (5 bases). TRBV23-1 is filed as an ORF, its function uncertain. The CDR3 runs to 11 residues. The V end was cut by 5 bases, the J end by 5 bases, with 6 bases between.

DNA for the CDR3: TGTGCCGGTCAACCAGGGGACGGCACCGGGGAGCTGTTTTTT. Translated, it gives CAGQPGDGTGELFF. The rearrangement joins TRBV19 to TRBJ2-2; D is perhaps TRBD1 (6 bases). The CDR3 sequence is 14 residues long. The V end lost 11 bases, the J end lost 4 bases, and 17 bases lay between the germline ends. In germline, CDR1 is LNHDA, CDR2 SQIVND (reference sequence). Together with reference TRBV19 and TRBJ2-2, the CDR3 gives the full variable domain: DGGITQSPKYLFRKEGQNVTLSCEQNLNHDAMYWYRQDPGQGLRLIYYSQIVNDFQKGDIAEGYSVSREKKESFPLTVTSAQKNPTAFYLCAGQPGDGTGELFFGEGSRLTVL.

The gene calls are TRBV5-8 and TRBJ1-5, with D possibly being TRBD1 (5 bases). This CDR3 contains 16 residues. Per germline, CDR1 SGHTS and CDR2 YDEGEE. With 4 bases removed from V and 0 bases from J, the gap between germline ends came to 14 bases. The CDR3 bases are TGTGCCAGCAGCCGCGGACACCTATATAGCAATCAGCCCCAGCATTTT. Its protein is CASSRGHLYSNQPQHF. Using reference TRBV5-8 and TRBJ1-5 for the parts outside the CDR3, the full variable domain is EAGVTQSPTHLIKTRGQQATLRCSPISGHTSVYWYQQALGLGLQFLLWYDEGEERNRGNFPPRFSGRQFPNYSSELNVNALELEDSALYLCASSRGHLYSNQPQHFGDGTRLSIL.

This clone was detected only once. V and J are TRBV5-1 and TRBJ2-6; D remains unclear. Germline V gene lookup returns CDR1 SGHRS and CDR2 YFSETQ. The CDR3 sequence is 18 residues long. Trimming took 2 bases from V and 0 from J, leaving 15 bases between them. The CDR3 spells CASSLTGSSNSGANVLTF. The CDR3, as DNA: TGCGCCAGCAGCTTAACCGGGTCCTCCAACTCTGGGGCCAACGTCCTGACTTTC. Variable domain in full (rest from reference TRBV5-1 and TRBJ2-6): KAGVTQTPRYLIKTRGQQVTLSCSPISGHRSVSWYQQTPGQGLQFLFEYFSETQRNKGNFPGRFSGRQFSNSRSEMNVSTLELGDSALYLCASSLTGSSNSGANVLTFGAGSRLTVL.

The rearrangement joins TRBV14 to TRBJ2-7; 7 bases are a match to TRBD1. The ends lost 0 bases at V and 7 bases at J; junction bases unmatched: 12. The CDR3 totals 16 residues. The germline gives CDR1 SGHDN, CDR2 FVKESK. CDR3 region: CASSQDLGRGSWEQYF. CDR3 DNA: TGTGCCAGCAGCCAAGATCTTGGCAGGGGGTCATGGGAGCAGTACTTC.

The chain uses TRBV7-9 and TRBJ2-3; D gene ambiguous. Germline V gene sequence: CDR1 SEHNR, CDR2 FQNEAQ (reference sequence). V lost 2 bases and J lost 0, with 9 bases in between. The CDR3 has 15 amino acids. The CDR3 DNA sequence: TGTGCCAGCAGCTTAAGGGTTTATAGCACAGATACGCAGTATTTT. This translates into CASSLRVYSTDTQYF. The full variable domain, its missing parts supplied by reference TRBV7-9 and TRBJ2-3, is DTGVSQNPRHKITKRGQNVTFRCDPISEHNRLYWYRQTLGQGPEFLTYFQNEAQLEKSRLLSDRFSAERPKGSFSTLEIQRTEQGDSAMYLCASSLRVYSTDTQYFGPGTRLTVL.

The chain uses TRBV28 and TRBJ2-6; tentatively, D is TRBD1 or TRBD2 (5 bases each). This CDR3 comprises 19 residues. Trimming shortened V by 5 bases and J by 2 bases, and 22 bases separated the two germline ends. Looked up from germline, CDR1 is MDHEN and CDR2 is SYDVKM. The chain's CDR3 is CASSAQGVGLGAGANVLTF. The CDR3 DNA reads TGTGCCAGCAGTGCCCAGGGAGTGGGCTTGGGTGCTGGGGCCAACGTCCTGACTTTC.

The chain recombines TRBV6-5 with TRBJ2-7, with D maybe TRBD1 (6 bases). Deletions cut 5 bases from V and 3 bases from J, with 11 bases between. The CDR3 consists of 13 residues. Germline V gene lookup returns CDR1 MNHEY and CDR2 SVGAGI. The CDR3 is CASSRTGFYEQYF. The CDR3 bases are TGTGCCAGCAGTCGCACAGGGTTCTACGAGCAGTACTTC.

J is TRBJ2-1 and V is TRBV6-1; D unresolved. The CDR3 extends over 15 amino acids. Germline V gene sequence: CDR1 MNHNS, CDR2 SASEGT. The ends were cut back, 4 bases at V and 0 bases at J, with 10 bases in the middle. As DNA, the CDR3 is TGTGCCAGCAGTGGATCTACCTACTCCTACAATGAGCAGTTCTTC. It encodes CASSGSTYSYNEQFF.

V and J are TRBV19 and TRBJ1-2, with D possibly being TRBD1 (6 bases). This CDR3 has 13 amino acids. Trimming took 3 bases from V and 6 from J, leaving 11 bases between them. Germline V gene data show CDR1 as LNHDA and CDR2 as SQIVND (reference sequence). CDR3 bases: TGTGCCAGTAGTATTCGGGGGCGTAATGGCTACACCTTC. This gives the protein CASSIRGRNGYTF.

This rearrangement joins TRBV11-2 to TRBJ2-5; 13 nucleotides align to TRBD2. The germline CDR1 and CDR2 sequences are SGHAT and FQNNGV. There are 17 residues in the CDR3. The trim removed 5 bases at V and 0 bases at J, leaving 6 bases unmatched. The DNA for the CDR3 is TGTGCCAGCAGCACTAGTGGGACTAGCGGGAACCAAGAGACCCAGTACTTC. Its protein product is CASSTSGTSGNQETQYF.

The gene calls are TRBV19 and TRBJ2-4; D is unclear. Germline V gene lookup returns CDR1 LNHDA and CDR2 SQIVND (reference sequence). V lost 5 bases and J lost 0, with 14 bases in between. The CDR3 runs 16 residues. The CDR3 protein is CASSLLAEIAKNIQYF. CDR3 sequence (DNA): TGTGCCAGTAGTCTTCTCGCCGAGATAGCCAAAAACATTCAGTACTTC.

The chain joins TRBV5-5 to TRBJ2-3; no clear D gene. From germline, CDR1 is SGHKS and CDR2 YYEKEE (reference sequence). The V and J ends lost 4 bases and 2 bases respectively, with 14 bases between them. This CDR3 contains 15 residues. CDR3 in amino acids: CASSPYVFSTDTQYF. CDR3 in DNA: TGTGCCAGCAGCCCCTATGTCTTCTCCACAGATACGCAGTATTTT.

The chain combines TRBV7-9 with TRBJ2-3; unclear D gene. The CDR3 covers 14 residues. Trimming took off 2 bases at V and 8 bases at J, with 14 bases between the two ends. CDR1 is SEHNR and CDR2 is FQNEAQ in the germline V gene (reference sequence). The CDR3 DNA sequence: TGTGCCAGCAGCTTATCGCTCGGGCTGAGTACGCAGTATTTT. This codes for CASSLSLGLSTQYF.

The chain joins TRBV18 to TRBJ1-1; D gene unclear. V gave up 2 bases and J gave up 2 bases, with 12 bases separating them. CDR1 is KGHSH and CDR2 is LQKENI in the germline V gene. This CDR3 is built from 15 residues. The CDR3 DNA is TGTGCCAGCTCACCAAAAATTAACACCAACACTGAAGCTTTCTTT. This translates into CASSPKINTNTEAFF.

This clone has a single count. The chain couples TRBV6-1 to TRBJ1-5, with D perhaps TRBD1 (5 bases). The V gene's germline CDR1 is MNHNS and CDR2 SASEGT. This CDR3 contains 14 residues. Trimming removed 6 bases from V and 3 bases from J, with 12 bases in between. The CDR3 region is CASRGTPHNQPQHF. CDR3 nucleotide sequence: TGTGCCAGCAGGGGGACTCCTCACAATCAGCCCCAGCATTTT.

This sequence joins TRBV6-4 and TRBJ2-1, with 7 bases aligning to TRBD2. Trimming removed 6 bases from V and 2 bases from J; junction bases left unmatched: 16. CDR3 length equals 18 residues. Germline V CDR1 and CDR2: MRHNA, SNTAGT. DNA for the CDR3: TGTGCCAGCAGCCATCTCCCTAGCGGCTCTAAAACCTACAATGAGCAGTTCTTC. Protein sequence: CASSHLPSGSKTYNEQFF.

The genes are TRBV7-8 and TRBJ2-2; possibly TRBD1 for D (6 bases). Trimming shortened V by 6 bases and J by 4 bases, and 18 bases separated the two germline ends. The CDR3 sequence is 16 residues long. The germline gives CDR1 SGHVS, CDR2 FQNEAQ. The CDR3 bases are TGTGCCAGCAGGATGACGGGGACACCTGCCACCGGGGAGCTGTTTTTT. As protein: CASRMTGTPATGELFF.

The chain recombines TRBV15 with TRBJ1-4; TRBD1 matches at 7 bases. From germline, CDR1 is LNHNV and CDR2 YYDKDF (reference sequence). V dropped 0 bases and J dropped 2; count of bases not matched to a gene: 12. This CDR3 is built from 19 residues. CDR3 sequence (DNA): TGTGCCACCAGCAGAGATTTTGTCACAGGGGTAGGGACTAATGAAAAACTGTTTTTT. Translated: CATSRDFVTGVGTNEKLFF.

CDR3 bases: TGTGCCAGCAGCCATGGGTGGGCCAAACTGGGGAGCGGAACCTACGAGCAGTACTTC. As protein: CASSHGWAKLGSGTYEQYF. The chain recombines TRBV21-1 with TRBJ2-7; TRBD2, the table's D call, was not compared with the DNA. TRBV21-1 is marked as a pseudogene. This CDR3 spans 19 amino acids.